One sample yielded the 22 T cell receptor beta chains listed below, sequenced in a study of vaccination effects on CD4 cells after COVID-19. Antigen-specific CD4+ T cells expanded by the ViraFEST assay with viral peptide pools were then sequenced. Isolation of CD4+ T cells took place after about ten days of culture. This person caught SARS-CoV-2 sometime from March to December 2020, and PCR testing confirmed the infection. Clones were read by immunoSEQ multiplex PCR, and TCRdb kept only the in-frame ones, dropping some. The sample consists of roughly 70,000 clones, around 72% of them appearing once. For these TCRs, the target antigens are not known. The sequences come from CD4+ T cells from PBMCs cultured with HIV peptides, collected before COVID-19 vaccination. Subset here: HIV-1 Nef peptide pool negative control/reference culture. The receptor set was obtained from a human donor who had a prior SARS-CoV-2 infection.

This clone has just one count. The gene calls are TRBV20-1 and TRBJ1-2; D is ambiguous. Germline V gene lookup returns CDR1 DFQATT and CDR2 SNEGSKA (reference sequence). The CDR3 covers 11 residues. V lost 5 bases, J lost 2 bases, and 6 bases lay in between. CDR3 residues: CSAYVNYGYTF. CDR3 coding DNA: TGCAGTGCTTACGTAAACTATGGCTACACCTTC.

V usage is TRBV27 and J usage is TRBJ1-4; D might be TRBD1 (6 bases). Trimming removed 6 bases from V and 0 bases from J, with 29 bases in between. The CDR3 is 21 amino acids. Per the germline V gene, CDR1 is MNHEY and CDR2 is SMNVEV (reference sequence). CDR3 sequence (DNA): TGTGCCAGCAGACCGTTGGGGGTCTCGGGGGGAAGGGGGACAACTAATGAAAAACTGTTTTTT. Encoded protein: CASRPLGVSGGRGTTNEKLFF.

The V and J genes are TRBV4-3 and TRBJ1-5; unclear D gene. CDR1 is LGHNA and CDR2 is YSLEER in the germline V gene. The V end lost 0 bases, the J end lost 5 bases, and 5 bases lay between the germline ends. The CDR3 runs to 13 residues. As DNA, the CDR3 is TGCGCCAGCAGCCAAGATTTGGATCAGCCCCAGCATTTT. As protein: CASSQDLDQPQHF.

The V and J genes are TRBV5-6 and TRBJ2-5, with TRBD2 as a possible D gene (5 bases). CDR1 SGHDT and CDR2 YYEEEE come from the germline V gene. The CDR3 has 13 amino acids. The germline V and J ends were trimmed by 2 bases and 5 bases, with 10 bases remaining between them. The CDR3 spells CASSFGLWETQYF. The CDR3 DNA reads TGTGCCAGCAGCTTCGGACTGTGGGAGACCCAGTACTTC.

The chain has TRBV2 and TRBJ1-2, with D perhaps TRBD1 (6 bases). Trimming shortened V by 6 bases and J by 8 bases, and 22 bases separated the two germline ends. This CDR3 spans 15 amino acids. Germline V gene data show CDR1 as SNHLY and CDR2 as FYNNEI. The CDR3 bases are TGTGCCAGCAGCCACACCTGGGGGGCCCCTTTCGGCTACACCTTC. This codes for CASSHTWGAPFGYTF.

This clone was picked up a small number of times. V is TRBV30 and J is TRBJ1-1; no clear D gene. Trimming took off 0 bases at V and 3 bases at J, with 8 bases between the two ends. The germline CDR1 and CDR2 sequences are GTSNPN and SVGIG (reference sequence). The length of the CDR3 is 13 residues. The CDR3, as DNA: TGTGCCTGGAGTGTATCTGGGGACACTGAAGCTTTCTTT. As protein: CAWSVSGDTEAFF.

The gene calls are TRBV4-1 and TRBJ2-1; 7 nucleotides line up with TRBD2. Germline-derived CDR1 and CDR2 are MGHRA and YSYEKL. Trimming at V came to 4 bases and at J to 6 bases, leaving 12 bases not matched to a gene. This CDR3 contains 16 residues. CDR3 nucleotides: TGCGCCAGCAGCCCCACCCGAGGAGCGGGAATCAATGAGCAGTTCTTC. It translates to CASSPTRGAGINEQFF.

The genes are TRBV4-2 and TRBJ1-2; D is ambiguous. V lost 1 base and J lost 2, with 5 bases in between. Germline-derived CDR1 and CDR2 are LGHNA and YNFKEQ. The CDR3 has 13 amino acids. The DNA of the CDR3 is TGTGCCAGCAGCCAAGGTTTCAACTATGGCTACACCTTC. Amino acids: CASSQGFNYGYTF.

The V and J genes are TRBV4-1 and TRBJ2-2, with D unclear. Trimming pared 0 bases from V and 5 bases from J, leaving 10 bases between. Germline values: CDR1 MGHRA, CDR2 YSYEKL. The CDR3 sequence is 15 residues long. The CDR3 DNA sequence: TGCGCCAGCAGCCAAGAGGGCAGTCATACCGGGGAGCTGTTTTTT. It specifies CASSQEGSHTGELFF.

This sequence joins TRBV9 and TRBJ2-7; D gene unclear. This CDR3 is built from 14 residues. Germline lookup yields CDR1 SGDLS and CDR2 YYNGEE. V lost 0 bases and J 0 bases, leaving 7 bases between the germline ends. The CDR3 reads CASSVGLSSYEQYF. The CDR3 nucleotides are TGTGCCAGCAGCGTAGGCTTGAGCTCCTACGAGCAGTACTTC.

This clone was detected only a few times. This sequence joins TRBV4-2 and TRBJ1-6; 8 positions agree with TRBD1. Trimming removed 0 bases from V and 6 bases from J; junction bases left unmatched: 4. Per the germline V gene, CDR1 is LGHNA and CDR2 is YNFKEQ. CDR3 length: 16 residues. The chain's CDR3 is CASSQEQGAVNSPLHF. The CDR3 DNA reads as TGTGCCAGCAGCCAAGAGCAGGGGGCGGTTAATTCACCCCTCCACTTT.

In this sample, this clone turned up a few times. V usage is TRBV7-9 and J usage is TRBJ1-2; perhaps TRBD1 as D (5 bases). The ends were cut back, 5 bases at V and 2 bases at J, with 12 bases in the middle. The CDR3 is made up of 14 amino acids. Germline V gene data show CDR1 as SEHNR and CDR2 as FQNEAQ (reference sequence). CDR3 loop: CASSPGAGNYGYTF. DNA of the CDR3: TGTGCCAGCAGCCCCGGGGCCGGGAACTATGGCTACACCTTC.

CDR3 protein: CATGRGAGEGYTF. Written as DNA, the CDR3 is TGTGCCACGGGACGGGGGGCAGGAGAAGGCTACACCTTC. The genes are TRBV5-5 and TRBJ1-2, with D maybe TRBD1 (6 bases). V dropped 9 bases and J dropped 8 bases, with 20 bases sitting between them. The length of the CDR3 is 13 residues. Germline V gene lookup returns CDR1 SGHKS and CDR2 YYEKEE (reference sequence).

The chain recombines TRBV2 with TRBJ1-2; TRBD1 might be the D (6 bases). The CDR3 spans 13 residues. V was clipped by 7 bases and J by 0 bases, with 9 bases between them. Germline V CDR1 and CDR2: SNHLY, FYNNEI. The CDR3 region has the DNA TGTGCCAGCACCGGGGGCGCTAACTATGGCTACACCTTC. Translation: CASTGGANYGYTF.

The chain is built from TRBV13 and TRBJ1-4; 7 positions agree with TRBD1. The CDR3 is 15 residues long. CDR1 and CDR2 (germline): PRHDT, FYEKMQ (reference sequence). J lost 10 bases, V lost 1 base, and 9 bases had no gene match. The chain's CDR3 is CASSLATSPGGKLFF. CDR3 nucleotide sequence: TGTGCCAGCAGCTTAGCGACAAGTCCAGGGGGAAAACTGTTTTTT.

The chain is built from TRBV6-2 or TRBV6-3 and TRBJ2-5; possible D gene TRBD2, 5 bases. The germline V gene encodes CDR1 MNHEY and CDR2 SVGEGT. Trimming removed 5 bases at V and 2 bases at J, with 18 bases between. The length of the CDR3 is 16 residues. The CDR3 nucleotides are TGTGCCAGCAGTGGCCCAGGTGGCGGAGGACAAGAGACCCAGTACTTC. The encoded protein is CASSGPGGGGQETQYF.

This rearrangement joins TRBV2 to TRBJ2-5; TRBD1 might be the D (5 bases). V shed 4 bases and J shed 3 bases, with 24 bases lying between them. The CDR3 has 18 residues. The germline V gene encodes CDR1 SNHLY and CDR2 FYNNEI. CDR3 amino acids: CASSVQKDGGAIEETQYF. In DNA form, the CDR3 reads TGTGCCAGCAGTGTCCAGAAAGACGGTGGGGCAATCGAAGAGACCCAGTACTTC.

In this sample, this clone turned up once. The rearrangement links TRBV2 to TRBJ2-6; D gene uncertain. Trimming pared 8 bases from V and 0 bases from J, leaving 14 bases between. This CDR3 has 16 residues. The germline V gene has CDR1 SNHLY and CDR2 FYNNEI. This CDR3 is CASGSALSSGANVLTF. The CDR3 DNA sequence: TGTGCCAGCGGATCAGCGTTGTCCTCTGGGGCCAACGTCCTGACTTTC.

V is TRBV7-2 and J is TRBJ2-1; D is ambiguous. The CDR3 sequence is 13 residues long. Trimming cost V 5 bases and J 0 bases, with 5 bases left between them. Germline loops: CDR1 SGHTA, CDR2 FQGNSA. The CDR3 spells CASSPSSYNEQFF. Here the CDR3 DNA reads TGTGCCAGCAGCCCGAGCTCCTACAATGAGCAGTTCTTC.

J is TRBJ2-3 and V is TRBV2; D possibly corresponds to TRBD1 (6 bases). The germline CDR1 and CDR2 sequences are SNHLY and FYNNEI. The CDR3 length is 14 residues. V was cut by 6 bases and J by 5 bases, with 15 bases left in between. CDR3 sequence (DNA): TGTGCCAGCAGCGTGGATGGGGGCAGAGATACGCAGTATTTT. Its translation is CASSVDGGRDTQYF.

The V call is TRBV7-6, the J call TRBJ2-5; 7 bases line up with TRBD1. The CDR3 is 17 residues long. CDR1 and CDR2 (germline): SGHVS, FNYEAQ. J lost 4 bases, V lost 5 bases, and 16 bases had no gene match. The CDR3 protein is CASSPATGPGGLETQYF. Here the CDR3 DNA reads TGTGCCAGCAGCCCCGCCACGGGCCCAGGGGGATTAGAGACCCAGTACTTC. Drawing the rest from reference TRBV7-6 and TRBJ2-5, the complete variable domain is GAGVSQSPRYKVTKRGQDVALRCDPISGHVSLYWYRQALGQGPEFLTYFNYEAQQDKSGLPNDRFSAERPEGSISTLTIQRTEQRDSAMYRCASSPATGPGGLETQYFGPGTRLLVL.

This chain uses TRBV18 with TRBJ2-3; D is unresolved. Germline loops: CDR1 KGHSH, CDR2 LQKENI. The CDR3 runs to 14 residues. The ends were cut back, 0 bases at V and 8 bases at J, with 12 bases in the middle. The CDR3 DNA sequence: TGTGCCAGCTCACCACCCGGGTCGTTAGTTACGCAGTATTTT. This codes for CASSPPGSLVTQYF.